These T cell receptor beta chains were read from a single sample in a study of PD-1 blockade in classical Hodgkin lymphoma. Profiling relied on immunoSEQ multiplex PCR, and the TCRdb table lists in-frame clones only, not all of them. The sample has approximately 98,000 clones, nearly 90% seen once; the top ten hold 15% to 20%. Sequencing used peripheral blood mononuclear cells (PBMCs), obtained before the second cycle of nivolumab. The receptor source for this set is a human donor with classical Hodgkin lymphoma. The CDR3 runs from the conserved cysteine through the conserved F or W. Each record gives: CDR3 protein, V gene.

CDR3 protein: CASSEGVGREAFF
V gene: TRBV6-1

CDR3 protein: CASSTRQPARSYTF
V gene: TRBV19

CDR3 protein: CASSWTSVKETQYF
V gene: TRBV14

CDR3 protein: CASSFGTGDVNYGYTF
V gene: TRBV7-9

CDR3 protein: CASGRGKMGEQYF
V gene: TRBV27

CDR3 protein: CASSDTGRKVSSGNTIYF
V gene: TRBV25-1

CDR3 protein: CASSAQTSGKGNEQFF
V gene: TRBV5-1

CDR3 protein: CASSPDRYGAETQYF
V gene: TRBV4-2

CDR3 protein: CASSFYTQKFLWAEAFF
V gene: TRBV5-4

CDR3 protein: CASSLASAGYGYTF
V gene: TRBV11-2

CDR3 protein: CASSPSGRPYNEQFF
V gene: TRBV28

CDR3 protein: CASSEGAEETQYF
V gene: TRBV6-1

CDR3 protein: CASSLRVNEQFF
V gene: TRBV5-1

CDR3 protein: CASRDRGGGYSNQPQHF
V gene: TRBV2

CDR3 protein: CASSLAGIDQPQHF
V gene: TRBV28

CDR3 protein: CASSPKLGPGELFF
V gene: TRBV18

CDR3 protein: CASSQDLAGPSYEQYF
V gene: TRBV4-1

CDR3 protein: CASSGGQGGKLFF
V gene: TRBV6-1